The 27 T cell receptor beta chains listed next were all sequenced from one sample in a study of T cell repertoires in cytomegalovirus infection. TCRdb passed the reads through MiXCR, listing each CDR3 protein once. The table includes approximately 630,000 distinct CDR3 sequences, more than 20% detected once. The sequenced material came from CD8+ T cells from PBMCs. These receptors were taken from a human donor in good health (CMV status not recorded). Some clones in this sample may be carry-over from other donors' samples.

The chain links TRBV10-3 to TRBJ2-7, with 9 positions matching TRBD2. The CDR3 covers 15 residues. CDR1 ENHRY and CDR2 SYGVKD come from the germline V gene. Trimming removed 6 bases from V and 1 base from J; junction bases left unmatched: 7. CDR3 coding DNA: TGTGCCATCAGGGTAAGCGGGGGGCCTTCCTACGAGCAGTACTTC. Encoded protein: CAIRVSGGPSYEQYF.

This clonotype was seen a handful of times. Here the CDR3 DNA reads TGCAGTGCTAGAGATTCCCAAGGAGAGGGGCAGCCCCAGCATTTT. Translation: CSARDSQGEGQPQHF. The chain carries TRBV20-1 and TRBJ1-5; D may be TRBD1 (5 bases). V lost 0 bases and J 7 bases, leaving 16 bases between the germline ends. This CDR3 is built from 15 residues. CDR1 is DFQATT and CDR2 is SNEGSKA in the germline V gene (reference sequence).

CDR3 nucleotide sequence: TGCAGTGCTAGAAAACCGGGACTAAGGGAATACGAGCAGTACTTC. Encoded protein: CSARKPGLREYEQYF. The V call is TRBV20-1, the J call TRBJ2-7; 7 nucleotides align to TRBD2. There are 15 residues in the CDR3. Germline V gene data show CDR1 as DFQATT and CDR2 as SNEGSKA (reference sequence). With V trimmed by 2 bases and J by 4 bases, 11 bases remained unmatched.

This clonotype was seen more than once but under ten times. V usage is TRBV5-6 and J usage is TRBJ2-3, with 10 bases fitting TRBD1. This CDR3 has 16 amino acids. From germline, CDR1 is SGHDT and CDR2 YYEEEE. J lost 0 bases, V lost 4 bases, and 5 bases had no gene match. The chain's CDR3 is CASSHRDRGSTDTQYF. As DNA, the CDR3 is TGTGCCAGCAGCCACCGGGACAGGGGAAGCACAGATACGCAGTATTTT.

This clonotype was detected ten times or more. The chain links TRBV29-1 to TRBJ2-1; 9 bases align to TRBD2. This CDR3 contains 11 residues. The germline CDR1 and CDR2 sequences are SQVTM and ANQGSEA. The CDR3 sequence: CASGEYNEQFF. In DNA, the CDR3 is TGCGCTAGCGGGGAATACAATGAGCAGTTCTTC.

With respect to this clonotype: This sequence may be a read error, since a much larger clone differs from it by one base. V usage is TRBV6-4 and J usage is TRBJ1-1, with a possible D match to TRBD1 (6 bases). The germline V gene encodes CDR1 MRHNA and CDR2 SNTAGT. The CDR3 runs 11 residues. The CDR3 here is CVSMGGAEAFF. The DNA for the CDR3 is TGTGTCAGCATGGGGGGCGCGGAAGCTTTCTTT.

This clonotype was counted a few times. This chain connects TRBV4-1 to TRBJ1-1; 10 bases agree with TRBD1. CDR1 is MGHRA and CDR2 is YSYEKL in the germline V gene. Unmatched junction bases numbered 10, after V lost 3 bases and J lost 0 bases. The CDR3 is 18 residues long. CDR3 coding DNA: TGCGCCAGCAGCCAGGACCGACAGGGGGCGCTTATGAACACTGAAGCTTTCTTT. Amino acid sequence: CASSQDRQGALMNTEAFF.

This clonotype was detected only a few times. The rearrangement joins TRBV28 to TRBJ2-4, with TRBD2 matching 8 bases. CDR1 MDHEN and CDR2 SYDVKM come from the germline V gene. Unmatched junction bases numbered 8, after V lost 1 base and J lost 6 bases. The length of the CDR3 is 16 residues. The CDR3 region has the DNA TGTGCCAGCAGTTTATTCTTAGCGGGGAAGCGAAACATTCAGTACTTC. Translating gives CASSLFLAGKRNIQYF.

Points on this clonotype: Just one base apart from a much larger clone, this may be a read error. The conserved phenylalanine or tryptophan is not found at the CDR3 terminus, so this likely reflects a read error. The chain uses TRBV12-3 or TRBV12-4 and TRBJ2-1, with TRBD2 matching over 13 bases. The CDR3 contains 16 residues. V lost 4 bases to trimming and J lost 5 bases; unmatched junction nucleotides: 5. CDR3 coding DNA: TGTGCCAGCAGTTCCGGGACTAGCGGGGCCAACAATGAGCAGTTCTCC. Translation: CASSSGTSGANNEQFS.

This clonotype was detected many times. The chain has TRBV7-3 and TRBJ2-3, with D uncertain. This CDR3 comprises 15 residues. CDR1 and CDR2 from the germline V gene are SGHTA and FQGTGA. Trimming removed 0 bases at V and 2 bases at J, with 9 bases between. In DNA, the CDR3 is TGTGCCAGCAGCTTAACTATTCAGAACACAGATACGCAGTATTTT. It yields the protein CASSLTIQNTDTQYF.

This clonotype occurred many times. The V call is TRBV10-3, the J call TRBJ2-7; tentatively, D is TRBD2 (6 bases). Trimming stripped 2 bases from V and 5 bases from J, with 13 bases between. This CDR3 spans 14 amino acids. CDR1 and CDR2 from the germline V gene are ENHRY and SYGVKD. CDR3 sequence reads: CAISEAGTGDEQYV. The CDR3 nucleotides read TGTGCCATCAGTGAGGCGGGGACTGGGGACGAGCAGTACGTC.

In regard to this clonotype: This sequence may be a read error, since a much larger clone differs from it by one base. DNA of the CDR3: TGTGCCAACAGGTGGGACATCGCTAACTATGGCTACACCTTC. Translated: CANRWDIANYGYTF. V gene TRBV6-6 combines with J gene TRBJ1-2, with D tentatively TRBD1 (6 bases). Per the germline V gene, CDR1 is MNHNY and CDR2 is SVGAGI (reference sequence). This CDR3 region has 14 residues. V dropped 10 bases and J dropped 0 bases, with 15 bases sitting between them.

This clonotype has at least ten counts. The chain has TRBV7-6 and TRBJ2-7; D is undetermined. The ends were cut back, 1 base at V and 1 base at J, with 8 bases in the middle. In germline, CDR1 is SGHVS, CDR2 FNYEAQ. The CDR3 runs to 14 residues. CDR3 protein: CASSLVGSSYEQYF. The DNA for the CDR3 is TGTGCCAGCAGCTTAGTCGGCAGTTCCTACGAGCAGTACTTC.

V and J are TRBV20-1 and TRBJ1-1; unclear D gene. From germline, CDR1 is DFQATT and CDR2 SNEGSKA (reference sequence). Trimming cost V 3 bases and J 0 bases, with 11 bases left between them. The CDR3 covers 14 residues. The CDR3 bases are TGCAGTGCTAGCCACAGAGGAATGAACACTGAAGCTTTCTTT. It yields the protein CSASHRGMNTEAFF.

The gene calls are TRBV2 and TRBJ2-7, with TRBD2 as a possible D gene (7 bases). Per the germline V gene, CDR1 is SNHLY and CDR2 is FYNNEI. The CDR3 sequence is 14 residues long. Between the trimmed V and J ends, which lost 2 bases and 4 bases, there was a span of 12 bases. The CDR3 DNA reads TGTGCCAGCAGTGAAAAGGGGGGGGTATACGAGCAGTACTTC. Its translation is CASSEKGGVYEQYF.

Ten or more counts support this clonotype. V usage is TRBV6-2 or TRBV6-3 and J usage is TRBJ2-2, with 8 bases identical to TRBD1. V shed 6 bases, J shed 1 base, and the junction held 7 bases outside the gene matches. The CDR3 loop spans 16 amino acids. Germline CDR1 is MNHEY and CDR2 is SVGEGT. The CDR3 sequence is CASRALGTGNTGELFF. CDR3 in DNA: TGTGCCAGCAGAGCCCTGGGGACAGGGAACACCGGGGAGCTGTTTTTT.

The CDR3 region is CASSLGLASGQYV. CDR3 sequence (DNA): TGCGCCAGCAGCCTAGGACTAGCTTCTGGGCAGTACGTC. V and J are TRBV23-1 and TRBJ2-7, with 8 bases fitting TRBD2. Being an ORF, TRBV23-1 has a function that is uncertain. Trimming took 6 bases from V and 9 from J; bases not matched to a gene: 10. The CDR3 has 13 residues.

The rearrangement uses TRBV27 and TRBJ2-2, with D possibly TRBD1 on 5 matching bases. V lost 4 bases to trimming and J lost 1 base, with 7 bases between them. This CDR3 has 14 residues. Germline lookup yields CDR1 MNHEY and CDR2 SMNVEV (reference sequence). For the CDR3, the DNA is TGTGCCAGCAGTTGGGGCAAGAACACCGGGGAGCTGTTTTTT. Translated, it gives CASSWGKNTGELFF.

This clonotype appeared many times. V gene TRBV7-9 combines with J gene TRBJ1-1, with unresolved D. CDR1 is SEHNR and CDR2 is FQNEAQ in the germline V gene (reference sequence). The V and J ends lost 5 bases and 6 bases respectively, with 10 bases between them. The CDR3 covers 12 residues. Here the CDR3 DNA reads TGTGCCAGCAGCAAAGCGGTCTCTGAAGCTTTCTTT. It is translated as CASSKAVSEAFF.

This clonotype was seen more than once but under ten times. This CDR3 is CASSYSEGTEQYF. Here the CDR3 DNA reads TGTGCCAGCAGTTACTCAGAAGGTACCGAGCAGTACTTC. The chain carries TRBV6-5 and TRBJ2-7; unclear D gene. Trimming shortened V by 0 bases and J by 6 bases, and 9 bases separated the two germline ends. CDR1 is MNHEY and CDR2 is SVGAGI in the germline V gene. The CDR3 is 13 amino acids.

The rearrangement links TRBV5-1 to TRBJ2-3; the D is unclear. V lost 6 bases to trimming and J lost 5 bases, with 19 bases between them. The CDR3 totals 15 residues. Germline CDR1 SGHRS, CDR2 YFSETQ. This CDR3 reads CASTSAENVGDTQYF. As DNA, the CDR3 is TGCGCCAGCACCAGTGCGGAAAATGTAGGAGATACGCAGTATTTT.

V gene TRBV7-2 combines with J gene TRBJ2-1, with 7 bases aligning to TRBD2. CDR1 and CDR2 from the germline V gene are SGHTA and FQGNSA. V shed 5 bases, J shed 4 bases, and the junction held 14 bases outside the gene matches. This CDR3 is 17 amino acids long. CDR3 sequence: CASSRPGGREGYNEQFF. The CDR3 DNA follows: TGTGCCAGCAGCCGACCCGGGGGGAGGGAGGGTTACAATGAGCAGTTCTTC.

The V and J genes are TRBV5-1 and TRBJ2-1; D tentatively reads TRBD1 or TRBD2 (7 bases each). The V and J ends lost 3 bases and 6 bases respectively, with 16 bases between them. The CDR3 extends over 15 amino acids. CDR1 is SGHRS and CDR2 is YFSETQ in the germline V gene. DNA of the CDR3: TGCGCCAGCAGCTCCAGGGGGGGGCAAGGCAATGAGCAGTTCTTC. It is translated as CASSSRGGQGNEQFF.

Regarding this clonotype: Just one base apart from a much larger clone, this may be a read error. J is TRBJ2-1 and V is TRBV28; 8 bases agree with TRBD1. The CDR3 has 14 amino acids. Germline V gives CDR1 MDHEN, CDR2 SYDVKM. The CDR3 spells CVSSLQGAYNEQFF. The CDR3 nucleotides are TGTGTCAGCAGTTTACAGGGGGCCTACAATGAGCAGTTCTTC.

Ten or more counts support this clonotype. The V and J genes are TRBV7-8 and TRBJ2-2; 8 bases line up with TRBD2. The V gene's germline CDR1 is SGHVS and CDR2 FQNEAQ. V lost 5 bases and J lost 3; bases outside the gene matches: 5. There are 15 residues in the CDR3. This CDR3 is CASSNTSGYTGELFF. The CDR3 DNA sequence: TGTGCCAGCAGCAATACTAGCGGATACACCGGGGAGCTGTTTTTT.

This chain links TRBV27 with TRBJ1-1; the D gene is possibly TRBD1 (6 bases). Germline CDR1 is MNHEY and CDR2 is SMNVEV (reference sequence). The CDR3 runs 17 residues. V lost 2 bases, J lost 4 bases, and 20 bases lay in between. DNA of the CDR3: TGTGCCAGCAGTTTAGGGCCATGGGGGGGCTCTGGCACTGAAGCTTTCTTT. It translates to CASSLGPWGGSGTEAFF.

This clonotype has more than one count but fewer than ten. The chain recombines TRBV12-3 or TRBV12-4 with TRBJ2-1, with D maybe TRBD1 (6 bases). Deletions cut 5 bases from V and 7 bases from J, with 12 bases between. This CDR3 region has 13 residues. CDR3 DNA: TGTGCCAGCAGTCGAGGGACATTAAATGAGCAGTTCTTC. Translated, it gives CASSRGTLNEQFF.